The 27 T cell receptor beta chains below were found in one sample sequenced in a study of blood T cells in healthy people across ages. Then a second PCR, running roughly 7 to 11 cycles, was carried out with a sample-barcoded 5' primer and a J-beta primer mix. TCRdb re-called the 5' RACE reads with MiXCR, one entry per CDR3 protein. The data contain almost 300,000 distinct CDR3 sequences, roughly 26% of them singletons. The source material was blood. Source of these receptors: a woman between 65 and 79 years old in good health.

This clonotype has more than one count but fewer than ten. This chain connects TRBV4-1 to TRBJ2-2, with 7 nucleotides matching TRBD2. CDR1 MGHRA and CDR2 YSYEKL come from the germline V gene. V lost 1 base and J lost 5; bases outside the gene matches: 7. The CDR3 spans 16 residues. Written as DNA, the CDR3 is TGCGCCAGCAGCCAAGTTGGCGGGAGAGAAACCGGGGAGCTGTTTTTT. The encoded protein is CASSQVGGRETGELFF.

The J gene is TRBJ2-3, the V gene TRBV12-5; D might be TRBD2 (7 bases). Germline V lookup: CDR1 LGHNT, CDR2 FRNRAP. The CDR3 is 17 residues long. The V end was cut by 0 bases, the J end by 2 bases, with 15 bases between. The CDR3 reads CASGLVLMRGHTDTQYF. CDR3 DNA sequence: TGTGCTAGTGGTTTGGTACTTATGCGGGGGCACACAGATACGCAGTATTTT.

The J gene is TRBJ2-5, the V gene TRBV3-1; 10 nucleotides line up with TRBD2. V shed 0 bases and J 2 bases; nucleotides not matched to a gene: 0. The CDR3 is made up of 15 amino acids. CDR1 is LGHDT, CDR2 YNNKEL, per germline (reference sequence). In nucleotides, the CDR3 is TGTGCCAGCAGCCAAGAACTAGCGGGGCAAGAGACCCAGTACTTC. Translation: CASSQELAGQETQYF.

The genes are TRBV7-9 and TRBJ2-2, with D tentatively TRBD2 (6 bases). V lost 7 bases, J lost 0 bases, and 12 bases lay in between. CDR3 length equals 15 residues. In germline, CDR1 is SEHNR, CDR2 FQNEAQ (reference sequence). The CDR3 DNA reads as TGTGCCAGCACCCCGGCGGGGACGAACACCGGGGAGCTGTTTTTT. Translating it yields CASTPAGTNTGELFF.

Only a few counts were recorded for this clonotype. The chain combines TRBV12-3 or TRBV12-4 with TRBJ1-2; no definite D call. The V end lost 6 bases, the J end lost 5 bases, and 13 bases lay between the germline ends. The CDR3 is made up of 13 amino acids. CDR3 sequence reads: CASSPFDTYGYTF. The CDR3 DNA reads as TGTGCCAGCAGCCCCTTTGACACGTATGGCTACACCTTC.

The V gene is TRBV20-1, the J gene TRBJ1-5; D not certain. Germline V gives CDR1 DFQATT, CDR2 SNEGSKA (reference sequence). Trimming removed 5 bases at V and 2 bases at J, with 19 bases between. The CDR3 length is 16 residues. The CDR3 DNA reads TGCAGTGCTCATGACACGAGAGGCGGCCGCAATCAGCCCCAGCATTTT. Its translation: CSAHDTRGGRNQPQHF.

This rearrangement joins TRBV5-1 to TRBJ2-5; 9 bases are a match to TRBD2. The CDR3 runs 14 residues. The V segment lost 5 bases and the J segment 5 bases; nucleotides outside the gene matches: 7. Germline V lookup: CDR1 SGHRS, CDR2 YFSETQ. CDR3 region: CASRPGGRDETQYF. The CDR3 DNA reads TGCGCCAGCAGGCCGGGCGGGAGGGACGAGACCCAGTACTTC.

The gene calls are TRBV15 and TRBJ1-5; D not certain. This CDR3 is built from 18 residues. Germline assignment: CDR1 LNHNV and CDR2 YYDKDF (reference sequence). Trimming stripped 3 bases from V and 2 bases from J, with 20 bases between. The CDR3 sequence: CATSRTTIRVSGNQPQHF. DNA of the CDR3: TGTGCCACCAGCAGGACGACGATAAGGGTTTCTGGCAATCAGCCCCAGCATTTT.

The chain couples TRBV18 to TRBJ1-2; tentatively, D is TRBD1 (5 bases). CDR3 length: 14 amino acids. CDR1 and CDR2 from the germline V gene are KGHSH and LQKENI. Trimming removed 1 base from V and 3 bases from J, with 9 bases in between. This CDR3 is CASSPLTTDYGYTF. The CDR3 coding sequence is TGTGCCAGCTCACCACTTACGACAGACTATGGCTACACCTTC.

This clonotype was found many times. The rearrangement joins TRBV4-1 to TRBJ2-2; 9 bases line up with TRBD1. The CDR3 is 15 amino acids. Germline assignment: CDR1 MGHRA and CDR2 YSYEKL. V was clipped by 3 bases and J by 5 bases; unmatched bases: 4. The DNA for the CDR3 is TGCGCCAGCAGCCAGGGACAGGGACGAACCGGGGAGCTGTTTTTT. It translates to CASSQGQGRTGELFF.

In its sample, this clonotype was seen a few times. The chain employs TRBV5-1 and TRBJ1-1; D is undetermined. The CDR3 spans 15 residues. Germline V gene lookup returns CDR1 SGHRS and CDR2 YFSETQ. Trimming left V 0 bases short and J 5 bases short, with 14 bases between. CDR3 sequence reads: CASSLGLRVGTEAFF. DNA of the CDR3: TGCGCCAGCAGCTTGGGCCTGAGGGTAGGAACTGAAGCTTTCTTT.

The sample holds a few counts of this clonotype. V and J are TRBV5-1 and TRBJ2-7, with a tentative D call TRBD2 (6 bases). The germline gives CDR1 SGHRS, CDR2 YFSETQ. The germline V and J ends were trimmed by 4 bases and 1 base, with 12 bases remaining between them. The CDR3 sequence is 14 residues long. This CDR3 is CASSRLEGSYEQYF. The CDR3 nucleotides read TGCGCCAGCAGCCGCTTGGAGGGATCCTACGAGCAGTACTTC.

This rearrangement joins TRBV5-1 to TRBJ2-5, with D possibly matching TRBD2 (6 bases). The V end was cut by 0 bases, the J end by 2 bases, with 11 bases between. Germline lookup yields CDR1 SGHRS and CDR2 YFSETQ. This CDR3 has 15 amino acids. CDR3 in amino acids: CASSLEGTGQETQYF. The CDR3 DNA reads as TGCGCCAGCAGCTTGGAGGGGACTGGGCAAGAGACCCAGTACTTC.

The chain recombines TRBV7-2 with TRBJ2-6; D possibly corresponds to TRBD1 (6 bases). This CDR3 is 15 amino acids long. Trimming took 5 bases from V and 4 from J, leaving 12 bases between them. Germline values: CDR1 SGHTA, CDR2 FQGNSA. The CDR3 spells CASSRQGWGANVLTF. CDR3 coding DNA: TGTGCCAGCAGCCGTCAGGGGTGGGGGGCCAACGTCCTGACTTTC.

The chain uses TRBV4-2 and TRBJ2-5; a weak D match, TRBD1 (6 bases). Germline V gives CDR1 LGHNA, CDR2 YNFKEQ. There are 17 residues in the CDR3. V lost 4 bases and J lost 5, with 23 bases in between. CDR3 in DNA: TGTGCCAGCAGCCGTGCGCTATCACAGGGTATGATGGAGACCCAGTACTTC. It is translated as CASSRALSQGMMETQYF.

This clonotype occurred once. V usage is TRBV20-1 and J usage is TRBJ2-3, with unresolved D. The CDR3 spans 15 residues. The ends were cut back, 3 bases at V and 2 bases at J, with 15 bases in the middle. CDR1 and CDR2 (germline): DFQATT, SNEGSKA (reference sequence). The CDR3 DNA reads TGCAGTGCTAGTAGGGCGGCGAGGACCACAGATACGCAGTATTTT. Translating it yields CSASRAARTTDTQYF.

The genes are TRBV14 and TRBJ2-5; 10 bases fit TRBD2. There are 17 residues in the CDR3. From germline, CDR1 is SGHDN and CDR2 FVKESK. With V trimmed by 2 bases and J by 5 bases, 11 bases remained unmatched. CDR3 sequence reads: CASSQRKASGSWETQYF. The CDR3 DNA reads TGTGCCAGCAGCCAACGAAAGGCTAGCGGGAGCTGGGAGACCCAGTACTTC.

A remark on this clonotype: A junction end diverges from the germline sequence, so it may reflect a read error. This sequence joins TRBV18 and TRBJ2-1, with a possible D match to TRBD2 (5 bases). The end of the DNA fits TRBJ2-7 better, so the J call may be wrong. CDR1 is KGHSH, CDR2 LQKENI, per germline. The CDR3 has 15 residues. The DNA of the CDR3 is TGTCCCAGCTCACCACCTGGGAGAAGCGGTTACGAGCAGTACTTC. Amino acids: CPSSPPGRSGYEQYF.

This chain links TRBV12-3 or TRBV12-4 with TRBJ2-3; TRBD2 might be the D (5 bases). Trimming pared 2 bases from V and 4 bases from J, leaving 19 bases between. This CDR3 is 17 amino acids long. CDR3 amino acids: CASSLFGLGRGADTQYF. CDR3 DNA sequence: TGTGCCAGCAGTTTATTTGGGCTTGGTCGGGGAGCAGATACGCAGTATTTT.

This chain links TRBV5-1 with TRBJ2-5; 8 nucleotides match TRBD2. Trimming cost V 0 bases and J 5 bases; bases outside gene matches: 18. CDR1 and CDR2 (germline): SGHRS, YFSETQ. This CDR3 contains 19 residues. CDR3 sequence (DNA): TGCGCCAGCAGCTTGGCCTATGCTAGCGGGCCAGGGCAGGGGGAGACCCAGTACTTC. This gives the protein CASSLAYASGPGQGETQYF.

This clonotype was detected a few times. The chain joins TRBV5-5 to TRBJ1-1; perhaps TRBD1 as D (6 bases). The germline V gene encodes CDR1 SGHKS and CDR2 YYEKEE (reference sequence). V dropped 2 bases and J dropped 10 bases, with 21 bases sitting between them. The CDR3 length is 15 residues. In DNA form, the CDR3 reads TGTGCCAGCAGCTTACATAAGACAGGAAGTTTAGGAGCTTTCTTT. Protein sequence: CASSLHKTGSLGAFF.

The V call is TRBV9, the J call TRBJ1-1; 10 bases fit TRBD1. V gave up 4 bases and J gave up 3 bases; unmatched junction bases: 9. Germline assignment: CDR1 SGDLS and CDR2 YYNGEE. The CDR3 extends over 16 amino acids. In nucleotides, the CDR3 is TGTGCCAGCAGCCATCAGGGAGGGACAGGGGACACTGAAGCTTTCTTT. It specifies CASSHQGGTGDTEAFF.

This clonotype was observed a few times. This chain uses TRBV6-2 or TRBV6-3 with TRBJ2-7; a weak D match, TRBD2 (5 bases). The CDR3 totals 16 residues. The germline CDR1 and CDR2 sequences are MNHEY and SVGEGT. V shed 2 bases and J shed 5 bases, with 19 bases lying between them. The CDR3 sequence is CASSYASGSGSNEQYF. CDR3 in DNA: TGTGCCAGCAGTTACGCAAGTGGGAGCGGTTCCAACGAGCAGTACTTC.

This chain uses TRBV7-2 with TRBJ2-3; D uncertain. V shed 10 bases and J shed 0 bases, with 11 bases lying between them. The CDR3 has 13 residues. Germline values: CDR1 SGHTA, CDR2 FQGNSA. CDR3: CATRVTSTDTQYF. The CDR3, as DNA: TGTGCCACAAGGGTCACTAGCACAGATACGCAGTATTTT.

The gene calls are TRBV28 and TRBJ1-6; TRBD1 matches 9 bases. Per germline, CDR1 MDHEN and CDR2 SYDVKM. The CDR3 is 13 amino acids. V dropped 8 bases and J dropped 9; count of bases not matched to a gene: 5. As DNA, the CDR3 is TGTGCCAGCGTTACAGGGGGCGGTTCACCCCTCCACTTT. Amino acids: CASVTGGGSPLHF.

The CDR3 bases are TGTGCCAGCAGCGACAGACTCTATGGCTACACCTTC. Protein: CASSDRLYGYTF. The rearrangement links TRBV28 to TRBJ1-2; TRBD1 might be the D (5 bases). Germline values: CDR1 MDHEN, CDR2 SYDVKM. This CDR3 is 12 amino acids long. V shed 6 bases and J shed 4 bases, with 9 bases lying between them.

This clonotype showed up just a few times. The rearrangement joins TRBV7-3 to TRBJ2-1; no reliable D call. The CDR3 is made up of 13 amino acids. Per the germline V gene, CDR1 is SGHTA and CDR2 is FQGTGA. Trimming shortened V by 2 bases and J by 7 bases, and 9 bases separated the two germline ends. DNA of the CDR3: TGTGCCAGCAGCTTAGGGCCGGTGAATGAGCAGTTCTTC. The encoded protein is CASSLGPVNEQFF.